The present entry profiles one T cell receptor beta chain with its context. Its antigen is still unknown. CDR1 and CDR2 from the germline V gene are SGHAT and FQNNGV. The junction had 5 bases not matched to a gene; V was cut back by 4 bases and J by 3 bases. The CDR3 runs to 14 residues. TCRdb's copy holds only in-frame clones and misses some; the assay was immunoSEQ multiplex PCR. The data contain around 130,000 clones, roughly nine tenths of them seen just once; the ten biggest clones take up around 3%. This entry is derived from a study of T cell responses to AZD1222 COVID-19 vaccine. The study's findings and limits: The span of vaccine-associated CD4 TCRs extended across spike, with dominance at 160-218 and 743-854.

Doses given second, at about 4 or about 12 weeks, were pooled. The chain joins TRBV11-2 to TRBJ2-7; 8 bases align to TRBD2. This receptor was taken from an adult who received the AZD1222 COVID-19 vaccine. Sequenced material: peripheral blood, taken 28 days after the second AZD1222 dose. The CDR3 loop reads CASSSIAGFYEQYF. DNA of the CDR3: TGTGCCAGCAGCTCAATAGCGGGGTTCTACGAGCAGTACTTC.